The clone carrying this T cell receptor (beta chain) was recorded a few times. This sample was included in a study of human T cells and chemical hapten exposure. Time point specified: pre-sensitization, week 0. Treatment meaning: therapeutic diphenylcyclopropenone sensitization with weekly scalp DPC. TCRdb fed the RACE reads into MiXCR, producing one record per CDR3 protein. In the table there are more than 250,000 distinct CDR3 sequences, roughly 8.9% of which are singletons. The V end lost 4 bases, the J end lost 11 bases, and 15 bases lay between the germline ends. The CDR3 totals 13 residues. Germline V lookup: CDR1 LGHNA, CDR2 YSLEER.

Sequences were derived from whole blood, sampled in connection with sensitization to the hapten diphenylcyclopropenone (DPC). The source of this sequence is a middle-aged woman with alopecia areata. Some clones in this sample may be carry-over from other donors' samples. The chain recombines TRBV4-3 with TRBJ2-1; tentative D call: TRBD2 (5 bases). The CDR3 DNA is TGCGCCAGCAGCCCCGAGGGAATAGCGAAGCAGTTCTTC. Amino acids: CASSPEGIAKQFF.